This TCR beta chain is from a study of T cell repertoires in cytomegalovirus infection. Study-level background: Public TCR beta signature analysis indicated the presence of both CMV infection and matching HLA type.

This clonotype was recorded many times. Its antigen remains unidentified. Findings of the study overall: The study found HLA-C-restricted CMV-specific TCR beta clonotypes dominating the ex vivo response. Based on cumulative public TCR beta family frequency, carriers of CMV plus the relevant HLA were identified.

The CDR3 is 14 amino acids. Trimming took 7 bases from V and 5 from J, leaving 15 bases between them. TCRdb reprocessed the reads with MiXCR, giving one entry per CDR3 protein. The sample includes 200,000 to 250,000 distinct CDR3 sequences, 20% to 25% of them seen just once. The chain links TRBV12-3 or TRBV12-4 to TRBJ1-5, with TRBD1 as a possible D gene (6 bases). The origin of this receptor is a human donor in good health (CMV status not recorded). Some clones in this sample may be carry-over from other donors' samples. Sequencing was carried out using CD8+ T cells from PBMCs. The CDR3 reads CASTRGDTYQPQHF. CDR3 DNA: TGTGCCAGCACCAGAGGGGACACATATCAGCCCCAGCATTTT.